This TCR beta chain was documented in a study of tumour-infiltrating T cells in Burkitt lymphoma. Looking at the study overall: Overall and progression-free survival were predicted by productive clonality.

This clone came up a few times. Using immunoSEQ multiplex PCR, the repertoire was profiled, and TCRdb retains in-frame clones only, with some absent. The data hold more than 12,000 clones, with approximately 82% observed a single time. The germline V and J ends were trimmed by 0 bases and 3 bases, with 9 bases remaining between them. The CDR3 covers 15 residues. Germline assignment: CDR1 LNHDA and CDR2 SQIVND (reference sequence). This chain connects TRBV19 to TRBJ1-5; D uncertain. The clonotype comes from a human donor with diffuse large B-cell lymphoma. What was sequenced was tumor tissue. The DNA for the CDR3 is TGTGCCAGTAGTATAGATCAGCAGTTCAATCAGCCCCAGCATTTT. It specifies CASSIDQQFNQPQHF.